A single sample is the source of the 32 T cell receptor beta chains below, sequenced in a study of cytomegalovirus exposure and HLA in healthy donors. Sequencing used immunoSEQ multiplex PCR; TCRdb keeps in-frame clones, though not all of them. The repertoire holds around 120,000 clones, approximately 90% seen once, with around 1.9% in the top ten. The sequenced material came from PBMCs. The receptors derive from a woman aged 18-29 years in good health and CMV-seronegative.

CDR3 DNA sequence: TGTGCCAGCAGTTTCGGCTGGGTCGGGTCTTCCACTGAAGCTTTCTTT. Protein: CASSFGWVGSSTEAFF. The V and J genes are TRBV28 and TRBJ1-1; D is uncertain. CDR1 is MDHEN, CDR2 SYDVKM, per germline. This CDR3 is built from 16 residues. V lost 3 bases, J lost 4 bases, and 18 bases lay in between.

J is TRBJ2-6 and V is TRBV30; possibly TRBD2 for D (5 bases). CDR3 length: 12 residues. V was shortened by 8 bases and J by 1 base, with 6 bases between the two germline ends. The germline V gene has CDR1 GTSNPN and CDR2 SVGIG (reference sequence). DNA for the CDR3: TGTGCCGGAGGTTCTGGGGCCAACGTCCTGACTTTC. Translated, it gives CAGGSGANVLTF.

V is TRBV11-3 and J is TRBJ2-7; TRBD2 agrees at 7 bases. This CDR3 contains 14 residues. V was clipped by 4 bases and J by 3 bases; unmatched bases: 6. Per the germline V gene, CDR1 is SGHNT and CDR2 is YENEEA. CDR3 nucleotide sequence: TGTGCCAGCAGCTACAGCGGGACGTACTACGAGCAGTACTTC. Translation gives CASSYSGTYYEQYF.

In DNA form, the CDR3 reads TGTGCCAGCAAGTATCGGACAGGGGGTACCGGGGAGCTGTTTTTT. Translation: CASKYRTGGTGELFF. V is TRBV6-1 and J is TRBJ2-2; 10 nucleotides align to TRBD1. Germline CDR1 reads MNHNS; CDR2 reads SASEGT. The V segment lost 7 bases and the J segment 5 bases; nucleotides outside the gene matches: 7. The CDR3 covers 15 residues.

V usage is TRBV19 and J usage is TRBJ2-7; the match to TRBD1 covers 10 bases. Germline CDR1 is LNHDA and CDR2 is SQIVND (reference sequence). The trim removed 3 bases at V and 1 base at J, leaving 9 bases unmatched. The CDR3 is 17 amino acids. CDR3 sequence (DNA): TGTGCCAGTAGTATCCGAGCCGGGACAGGGGATTCCTACGAGCAGTACTTC. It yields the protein CASSIRAGTGDSYEQYF.

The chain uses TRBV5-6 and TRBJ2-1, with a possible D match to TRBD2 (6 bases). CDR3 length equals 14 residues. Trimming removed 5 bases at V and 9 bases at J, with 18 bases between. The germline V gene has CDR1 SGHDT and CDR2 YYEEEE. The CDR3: CASRLVPLASEQFF. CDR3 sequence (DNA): TGTGCCAGCAGGCTAGTCCCACTAGCAAGTGAGCAGTTCTTC.

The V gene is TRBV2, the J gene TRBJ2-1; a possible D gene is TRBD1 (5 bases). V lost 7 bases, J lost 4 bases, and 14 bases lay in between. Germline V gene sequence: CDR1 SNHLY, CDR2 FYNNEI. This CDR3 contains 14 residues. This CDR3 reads CASNAMGPYNEQFF. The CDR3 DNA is TGTGCCAGCAACGCCATGGGGCCGTACAATGAGCAGTTCTTC.

CDR3 protein: CASSPSGGIRSGEQFF. DNA of the CDR3: TGTGCCAGCAGCCCCTCTGGGGGGATACGTTCAGGGGAGCAGTTCTTC. The V call is TRBV9, the J call TRBJ2-1; a weak D match, TRBD2 (6 bases). Looked up from germline, CDR1 is SGDLS and CDR2 is YYNGEE. The ends were cut back, 4 bases at V and 10 bases at J, with 24 bases in the middle. CDR3 size: 16 residues.

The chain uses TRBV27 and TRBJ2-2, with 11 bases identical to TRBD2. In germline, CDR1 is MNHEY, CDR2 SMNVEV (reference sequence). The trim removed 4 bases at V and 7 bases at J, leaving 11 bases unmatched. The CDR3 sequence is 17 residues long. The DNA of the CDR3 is TGTGCCAGCAGTTCGAGGATAGCGGGAGGGATAGACGGGGAGCTGTTTTTT. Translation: CASSSRIAGGIDGELFF.

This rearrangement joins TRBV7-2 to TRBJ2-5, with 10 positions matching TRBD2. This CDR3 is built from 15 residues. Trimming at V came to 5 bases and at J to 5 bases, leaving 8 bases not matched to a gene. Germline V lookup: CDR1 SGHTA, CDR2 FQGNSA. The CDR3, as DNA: TGTGCCAGCAGCCCAAAGCGGGGGGGCGATGAGACCCAGTACTTC. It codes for CASSPKRGGDETQYF.

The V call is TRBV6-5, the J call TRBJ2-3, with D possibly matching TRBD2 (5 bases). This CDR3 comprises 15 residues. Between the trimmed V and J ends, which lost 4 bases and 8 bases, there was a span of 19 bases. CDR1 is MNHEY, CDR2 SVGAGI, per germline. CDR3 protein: CASSSRGPPAGTQYF. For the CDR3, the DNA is TGTGCCAGCAGTTCCCGCGGGCCCCCCGCCGGTACGCAGTATTTT.

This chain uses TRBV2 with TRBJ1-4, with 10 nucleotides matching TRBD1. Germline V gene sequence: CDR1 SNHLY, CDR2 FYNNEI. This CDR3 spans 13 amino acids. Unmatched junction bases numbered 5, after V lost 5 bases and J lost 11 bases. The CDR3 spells CASSPDRGHKLFF. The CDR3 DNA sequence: TGTGCCAGCAGTCCTGACAGGGGGCATAAACTGTTTTTT.

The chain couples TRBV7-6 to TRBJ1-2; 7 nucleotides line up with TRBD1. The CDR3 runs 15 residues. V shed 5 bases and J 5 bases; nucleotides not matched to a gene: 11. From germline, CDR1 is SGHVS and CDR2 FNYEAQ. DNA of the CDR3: TGTGCCAGCAGCCCCGCAGGTCAACAGGGGTATGGCTACACCTTC. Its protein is CASSPAGQQGYGYTF.

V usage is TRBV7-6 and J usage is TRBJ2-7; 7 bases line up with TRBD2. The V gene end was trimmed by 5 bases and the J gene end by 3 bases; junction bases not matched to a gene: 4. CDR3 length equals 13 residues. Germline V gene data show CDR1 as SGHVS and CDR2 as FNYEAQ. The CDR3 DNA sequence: TGTGCCAGCAGCCCCCGGACTAGCTACGAGCAGTACTTC. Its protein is CASSPRTSYEQYF.

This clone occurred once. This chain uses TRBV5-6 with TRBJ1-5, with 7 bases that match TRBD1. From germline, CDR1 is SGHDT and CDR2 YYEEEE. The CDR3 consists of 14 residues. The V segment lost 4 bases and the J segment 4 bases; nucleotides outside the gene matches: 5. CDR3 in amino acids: CASSPDRPNQPQHF. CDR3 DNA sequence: TGTGCCAGCAGCCCGGACAGGCCAAATCAGCCCCAGCATTTT. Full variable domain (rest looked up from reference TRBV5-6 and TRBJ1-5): DAGVTQSPTHLIKTRGQQVTLRCSPKSGHDTVSWYQQALGQGPQFIFQYYEEEERQRGNFPDRFSGHQFPNYSSELNVNALLLGDSALYLCASSPDRPNQPQHFGDGTRLSIL.

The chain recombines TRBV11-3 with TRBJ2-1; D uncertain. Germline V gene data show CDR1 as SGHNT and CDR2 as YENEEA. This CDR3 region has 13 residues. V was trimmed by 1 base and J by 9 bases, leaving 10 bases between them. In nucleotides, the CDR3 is TGTGCCAGCAGCTTAGTTCCTCACGGTGAGCAGTTCTTC. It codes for CASSLVPHGEQFF.

The CDR3 protein is CASSPAGLETQYF. The CDR3 DNA reads TGTGCCAGCAGCCCCGCGGGTTTGGAGACCCAGTACTTC. The gene calls are TRBV7-8 and TRBJ2-5, with D perhaps TRBD2 (5 bases). The length of the CDR3 is 13 residues. Germline values: CDR1 SGHVS, CDR2 FQNEAQ. Trimming removed 5 bases from V and 5 bases from J, with 12 bases in between.

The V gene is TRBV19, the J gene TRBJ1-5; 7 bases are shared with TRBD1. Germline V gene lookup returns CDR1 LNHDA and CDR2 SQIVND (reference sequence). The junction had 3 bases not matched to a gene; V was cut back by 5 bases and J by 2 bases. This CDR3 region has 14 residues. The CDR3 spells CASSSTGGNQPQHF. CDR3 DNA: TGTGCCAGTAGTTCCACAGGGGGCAATCAGCCCCAGCATTTT.

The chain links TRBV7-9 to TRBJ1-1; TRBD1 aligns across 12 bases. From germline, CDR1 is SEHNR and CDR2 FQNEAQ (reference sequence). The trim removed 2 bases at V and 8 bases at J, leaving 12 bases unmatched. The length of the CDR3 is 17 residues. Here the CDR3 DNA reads TGTGCCAGCAGCTTACCCGGGACAGGGGGCACGAAATCAGAAGCTTTCTTT. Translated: CASSLPGTGGTKSEAFF.

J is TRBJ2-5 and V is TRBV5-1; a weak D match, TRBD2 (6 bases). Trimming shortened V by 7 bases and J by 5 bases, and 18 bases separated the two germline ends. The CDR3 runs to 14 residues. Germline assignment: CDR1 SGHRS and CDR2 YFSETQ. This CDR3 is CASGSGLEGETQYF. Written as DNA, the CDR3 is TGCGCCAGCGGGAGTGGACTGGAGGGGGAGACCCAGTACTTC.

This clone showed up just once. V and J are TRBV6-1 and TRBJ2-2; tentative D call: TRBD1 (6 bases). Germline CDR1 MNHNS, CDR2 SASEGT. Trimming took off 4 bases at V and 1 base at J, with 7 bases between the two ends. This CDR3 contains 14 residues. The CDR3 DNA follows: TGTGCCAGCAGTGGGACAGTGAACACCGGGGAGCTGTTTTTT. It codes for CASSGTVNTGELFF.

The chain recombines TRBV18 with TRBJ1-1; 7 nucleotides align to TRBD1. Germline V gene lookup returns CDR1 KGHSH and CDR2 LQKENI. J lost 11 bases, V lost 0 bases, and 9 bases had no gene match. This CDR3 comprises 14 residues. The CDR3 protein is CASSPPNQGDKAFF. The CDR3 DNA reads TGTGCCAGCTCACCACCGAACCAGGGGGATAAGGCTTTCTTT.

This chain's CDR3 is CASSQDLGQAQYF. CDR3 DNA sequence: TGTGCCAGCAGCCAAGATCTAGGACAGGCCCAATACTTC. This chain joins TRBV4-2 and TRBJ2-7; TRBD1 aligns across 7 bases. Germline lookup yields CDR1 LGHNA and CDR2 YNFKEQ. V was pared by 0 bases and J by 13 bases, with 9 bases of the junction left unmatched. The CDR3 has 13 amino acids.

CDR3 sequence reads: CASSEEGHTEAFF. In nucleotides, the CDR3 is TGTGCCAGCAGTGAAGAGGGGCACACTGAAGCTTTCTTT. This chain links TRBV2 with TRBJ1-1; the D gene is possibly TRBD1 (5 bases). The V gene's germline CDR1 is SNHLY and CDR2 FYNNEI. The CDR3 spans 13 residues. Trimming cost V 1 base and J 3 bases, with 6 bases left between them. Based on the CDR3 plus reference TRBV2 and TRBJ1-1, the full variable domain is EPEVTQTPSHQVTQMGQEVILRCVPISNHLYFYWYRQILGQKVEFLVSFYNNEISEKSEIFDDQFSVERPDGSNFTLKIRSTKLEDSAMYFCASSEEGHTEAFFGQGTRLTVV.

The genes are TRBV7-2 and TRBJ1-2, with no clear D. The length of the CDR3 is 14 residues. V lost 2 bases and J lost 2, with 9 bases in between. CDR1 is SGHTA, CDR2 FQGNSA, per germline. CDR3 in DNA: TGTGCCAGCAGCTTAAATGCGGGAAACTATGGCTACACCTTC. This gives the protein CASSLNAGNYGYTF.

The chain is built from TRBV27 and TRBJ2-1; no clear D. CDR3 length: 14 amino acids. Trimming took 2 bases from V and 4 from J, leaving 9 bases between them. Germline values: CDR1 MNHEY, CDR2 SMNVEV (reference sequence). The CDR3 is CASSLLSQYNEQFF. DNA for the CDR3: TGTGCCAGCAGTTTACTATCCCAATACAATGAGCAGTTCTTC.

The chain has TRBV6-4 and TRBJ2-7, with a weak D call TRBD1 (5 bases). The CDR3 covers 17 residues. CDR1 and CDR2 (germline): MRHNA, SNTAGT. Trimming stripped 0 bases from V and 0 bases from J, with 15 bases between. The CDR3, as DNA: TGTGCCAGCAGTGACTCGACAGTTCTGGTGAGCTCCTACGAGCAGTACTTC. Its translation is CASSDSTVLVSSYEQYF.

CDR3 region: CASRGQGSQPQHF. The CDR3 DNA is TGTGCCAGCAGAGGACAGGGTTCACAGCCCCAGCATTTT. The chain joins TRBV27 to TRBJ1-5; TRBD1 matches at 8 bases. Losses at the gene ends were 6 bases for V and 7 bases for J; bases not matched to a gene: 5. The CDR3 sequence is 13 residues long. Germline CDR1 is MNHEY and CDR2 is SMNVEV (reference sequence).

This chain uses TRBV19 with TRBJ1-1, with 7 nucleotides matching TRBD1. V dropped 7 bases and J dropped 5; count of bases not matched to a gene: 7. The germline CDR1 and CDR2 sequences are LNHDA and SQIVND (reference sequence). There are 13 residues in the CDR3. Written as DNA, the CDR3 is TGTGCCAGTAAACCGGGACAGTGGACTGAAGCTTTCTTT. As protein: CASKPGQWTEAFF.

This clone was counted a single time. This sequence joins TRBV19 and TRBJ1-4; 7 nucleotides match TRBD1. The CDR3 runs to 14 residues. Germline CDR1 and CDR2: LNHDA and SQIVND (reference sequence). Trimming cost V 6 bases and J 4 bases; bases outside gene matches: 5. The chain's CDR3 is CASSGQVLNEKLFF. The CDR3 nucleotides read TGTGCCAGTAGCGGACAGGTGCTTAATGAAAAACTGTTTTTT.

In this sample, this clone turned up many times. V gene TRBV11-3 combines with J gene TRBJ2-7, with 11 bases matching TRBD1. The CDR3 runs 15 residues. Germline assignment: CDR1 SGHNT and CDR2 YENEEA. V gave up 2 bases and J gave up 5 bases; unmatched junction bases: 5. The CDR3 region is CASSLRGTGGNEQYF. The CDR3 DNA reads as TGTGCCAGCAGCTTAAGGGGGACAGGGGGGAACGAGCAGTACTTC.

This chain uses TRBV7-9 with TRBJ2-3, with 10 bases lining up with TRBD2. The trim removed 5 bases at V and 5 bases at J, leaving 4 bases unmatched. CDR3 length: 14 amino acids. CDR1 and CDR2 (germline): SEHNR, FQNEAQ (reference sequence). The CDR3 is CASSPTSGVDTQYF. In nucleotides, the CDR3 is TGTGCCAGCAGCCCTACTAGCGGGGTAGATACGCAGTATTTT.